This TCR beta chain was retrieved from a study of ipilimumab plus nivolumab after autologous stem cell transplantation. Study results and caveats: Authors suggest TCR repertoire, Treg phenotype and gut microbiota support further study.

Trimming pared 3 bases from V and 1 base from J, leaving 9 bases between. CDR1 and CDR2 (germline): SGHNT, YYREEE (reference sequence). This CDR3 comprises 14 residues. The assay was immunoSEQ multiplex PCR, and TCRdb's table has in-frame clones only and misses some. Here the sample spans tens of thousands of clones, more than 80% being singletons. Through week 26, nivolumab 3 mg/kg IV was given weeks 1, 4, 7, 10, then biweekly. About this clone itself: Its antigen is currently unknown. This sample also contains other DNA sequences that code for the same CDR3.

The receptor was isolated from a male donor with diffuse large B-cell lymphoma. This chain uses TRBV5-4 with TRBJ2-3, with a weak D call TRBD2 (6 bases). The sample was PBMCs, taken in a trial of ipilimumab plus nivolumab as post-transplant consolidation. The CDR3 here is CASSSGRRTDTQYF. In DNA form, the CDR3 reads TGTGCCAGCAGCTCGGGGAGGCGCACAGATACGCAGTATTTT.